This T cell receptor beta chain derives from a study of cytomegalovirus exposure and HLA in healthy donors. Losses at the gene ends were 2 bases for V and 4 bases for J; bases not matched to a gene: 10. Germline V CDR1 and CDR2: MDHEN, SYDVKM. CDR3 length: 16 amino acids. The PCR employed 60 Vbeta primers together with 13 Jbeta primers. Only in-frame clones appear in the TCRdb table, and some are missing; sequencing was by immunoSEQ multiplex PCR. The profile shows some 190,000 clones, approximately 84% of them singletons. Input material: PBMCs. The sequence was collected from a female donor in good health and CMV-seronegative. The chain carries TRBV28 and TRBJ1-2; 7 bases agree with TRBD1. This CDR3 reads CASSLTLGTAIYGYTF. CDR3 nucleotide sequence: TGTGCCAGCAGTTTAACCCTCGGGACAGCTATCTATGGCTACACCTTC.